This T cell receptor beta chain was sequenced during a study of control samples from healthy donors and cancer patients. TCRdb keeps only in-frame clones here, not all; method: immunoSEQ multiplex PCR. This sample has about 55,000 clones, with roughly 95% found just once. CDR1 is LNHDA and CDR2 is SQIVND in the germline V gene (reference sequence). The CDR3 runs 15 residues. Trimming shortened V by 6 bases and J by 0 bases, and 12 bases separated the two germline ends. The TCR was taken from a woman younger than 35 in good health. This chain joins TRBV19 and TRBJ1-5; possible D gene TRBD1, 5 bases. The sequencing sample was made of blood. CDR3 coding DNA: TGTGCCAGTAGGCTTGACAGATATAGCAATCAGCCCCAGCATTTT. Protein product: CASRLDRYSNQPQHF. The complete variable domain, with remaining parts taken from reference TRBV19 and TRBJ1-5, reads DGGITQSPKYLFRKEGQNVTLSCEQNLNHDAMYWYRQDPGQGLRLIYYSQIVNDFQKGDIAEGYSVSREKKESFPLTVTSAQKNPTAFYLCASRLDRYSNQPQHFGDGTRLSIL.